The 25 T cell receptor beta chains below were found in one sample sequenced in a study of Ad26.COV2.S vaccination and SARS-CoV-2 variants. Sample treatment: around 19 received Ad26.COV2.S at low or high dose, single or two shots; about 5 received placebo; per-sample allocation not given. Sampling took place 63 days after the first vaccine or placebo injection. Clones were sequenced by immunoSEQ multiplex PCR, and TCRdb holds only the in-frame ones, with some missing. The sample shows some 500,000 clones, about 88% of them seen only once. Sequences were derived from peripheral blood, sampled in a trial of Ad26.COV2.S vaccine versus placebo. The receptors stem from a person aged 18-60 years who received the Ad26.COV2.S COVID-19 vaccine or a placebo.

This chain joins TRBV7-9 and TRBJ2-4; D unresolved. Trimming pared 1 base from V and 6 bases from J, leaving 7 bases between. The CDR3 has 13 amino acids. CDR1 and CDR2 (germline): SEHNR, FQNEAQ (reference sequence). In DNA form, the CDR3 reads TGTGCCAGCAGCTTAGTTGTGGGAAACATTCAGTACTTC. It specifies CASSLVVGNIQYF.

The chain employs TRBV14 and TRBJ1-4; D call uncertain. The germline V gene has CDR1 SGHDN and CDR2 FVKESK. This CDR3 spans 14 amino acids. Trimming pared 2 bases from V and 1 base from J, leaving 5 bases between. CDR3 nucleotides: TGTGCCAGCAGCCAAACAAGAACTAATGAAAAACTGTTTTTT. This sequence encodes CASSQTRTNEKLFF. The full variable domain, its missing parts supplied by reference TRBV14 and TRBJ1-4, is EAGVTQFPSHSVIEKGQTVTLRCDPISGHDNLYWYRRVMGKEIKFLLHFVKESKQDESGMPNNRFLAERTGGTYSTLKVQPAELEDSGVYFCASSQTRTNEKLFFGSGTQLSVL.

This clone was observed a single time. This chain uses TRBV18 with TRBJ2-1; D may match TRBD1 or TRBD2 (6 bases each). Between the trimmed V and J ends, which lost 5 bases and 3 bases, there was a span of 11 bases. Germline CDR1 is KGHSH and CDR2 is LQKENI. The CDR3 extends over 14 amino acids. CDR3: CASSYKGGYNEQFF. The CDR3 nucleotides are TGTGCCAGCTCATATAAGGGGGGCTACAATGAGCAGTTCTTC.

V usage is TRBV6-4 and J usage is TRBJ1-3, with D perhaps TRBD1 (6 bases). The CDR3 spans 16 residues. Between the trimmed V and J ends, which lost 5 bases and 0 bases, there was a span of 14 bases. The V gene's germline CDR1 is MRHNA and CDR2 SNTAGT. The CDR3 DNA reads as TGTGCCAGCAGTTTTACTGGGACAAACTCTGGAAACACCATATATTTT. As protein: CASSFTGTNSGNTIYF.

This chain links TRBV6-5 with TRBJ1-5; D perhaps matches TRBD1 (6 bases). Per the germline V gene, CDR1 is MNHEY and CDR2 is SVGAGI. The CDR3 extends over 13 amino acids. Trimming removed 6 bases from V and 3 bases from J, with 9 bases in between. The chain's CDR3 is CASRGGANQPQHF. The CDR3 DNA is TGTGCCAGCAGAGGGGGGGCCAATCAGCCCCAGCATTTT.

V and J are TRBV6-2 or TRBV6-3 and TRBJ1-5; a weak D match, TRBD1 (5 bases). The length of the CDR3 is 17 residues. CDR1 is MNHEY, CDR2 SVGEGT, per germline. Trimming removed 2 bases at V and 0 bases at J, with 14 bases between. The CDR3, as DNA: TGTGCCAGCAGTTACACCCCGGGGGGTTATAGCAATCAGCCCCAGCATTTT. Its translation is CASSYTPGGYSNQPQHF.

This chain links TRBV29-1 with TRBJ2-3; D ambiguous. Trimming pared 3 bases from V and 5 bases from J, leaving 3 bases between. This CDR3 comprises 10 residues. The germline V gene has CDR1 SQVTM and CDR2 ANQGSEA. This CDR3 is CSVELDTQYF. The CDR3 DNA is TGCAGCGTTGAGTTAGATACGCAGTATTTT.

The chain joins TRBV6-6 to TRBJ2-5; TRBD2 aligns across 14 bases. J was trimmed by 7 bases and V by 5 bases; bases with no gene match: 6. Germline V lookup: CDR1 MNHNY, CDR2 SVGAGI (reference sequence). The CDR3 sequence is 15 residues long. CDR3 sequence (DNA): TGTGCCAGCAGTGGGACTAGCGGGAGTAGTGGGACCCAGTACTTC. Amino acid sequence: CASSGTSGSSGTQYF.

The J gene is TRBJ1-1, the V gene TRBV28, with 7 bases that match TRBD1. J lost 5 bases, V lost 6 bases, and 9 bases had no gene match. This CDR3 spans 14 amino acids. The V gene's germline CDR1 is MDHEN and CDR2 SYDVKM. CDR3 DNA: TGTGCCAGCAGGTCGACAGGGCATGTTACTGAAGCTTTCTTT. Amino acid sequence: CASRSTGHVTEAFF.

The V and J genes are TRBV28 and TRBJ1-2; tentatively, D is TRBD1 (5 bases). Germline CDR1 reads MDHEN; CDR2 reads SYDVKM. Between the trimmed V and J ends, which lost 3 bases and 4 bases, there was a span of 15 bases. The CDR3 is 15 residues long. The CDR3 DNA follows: TGTGCCAGCAGTTTCGGTGGGGGTCCGTCCTATGGCTACACCTTC. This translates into CASSFGGGPSYGYTF.

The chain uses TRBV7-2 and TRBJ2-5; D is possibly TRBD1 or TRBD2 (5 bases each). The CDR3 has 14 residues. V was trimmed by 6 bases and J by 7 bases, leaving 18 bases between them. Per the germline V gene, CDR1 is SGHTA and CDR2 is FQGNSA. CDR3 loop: CASSPGTGPRTQYF. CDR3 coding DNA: TGTGCCAGCAGTCCAGGGACGGGGCCCCGGACCCAGTACTTC.

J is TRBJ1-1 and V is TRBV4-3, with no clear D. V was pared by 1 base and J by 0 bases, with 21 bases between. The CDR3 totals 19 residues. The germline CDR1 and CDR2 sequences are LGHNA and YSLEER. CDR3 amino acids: CASSQVGYPGQMMNTEAFF. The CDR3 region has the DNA TGCGCCAGCAGCCAAGTCGGGTATCCAGGTCAGATGATGAACACTGAAGCTTTCTTT.

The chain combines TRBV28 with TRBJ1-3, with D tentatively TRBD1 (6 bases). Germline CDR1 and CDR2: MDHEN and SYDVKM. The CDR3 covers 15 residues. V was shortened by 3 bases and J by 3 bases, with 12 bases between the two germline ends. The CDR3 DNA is TGTGCCAGCAGTTTGACGGGGGGCAATGGAAACACCATATATTTT. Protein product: CASSLTGGNGNTIYF.

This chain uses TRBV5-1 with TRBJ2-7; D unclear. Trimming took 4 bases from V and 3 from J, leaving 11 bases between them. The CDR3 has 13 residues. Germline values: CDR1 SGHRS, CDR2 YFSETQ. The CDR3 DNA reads TGCGCCAGCAGCGGACGACCGGGCTACGAGCAGTACTTC. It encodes CASSGRPGYEQYF.

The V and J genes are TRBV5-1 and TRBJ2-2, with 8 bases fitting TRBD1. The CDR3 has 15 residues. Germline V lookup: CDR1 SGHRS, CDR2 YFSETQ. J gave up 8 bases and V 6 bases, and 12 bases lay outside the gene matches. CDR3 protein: CASTAQGQGLGELFF. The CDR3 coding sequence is TGCGCCAGCACTGCCCAAGGACAGGGTTTGGGGGAGCTGTTTTTT.

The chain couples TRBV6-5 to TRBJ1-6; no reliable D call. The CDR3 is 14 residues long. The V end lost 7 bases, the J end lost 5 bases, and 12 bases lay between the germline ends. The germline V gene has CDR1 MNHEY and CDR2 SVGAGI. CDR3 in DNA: TGTGCCAGCACCTACAGCAGGAATAATTCACCCCTCCACTTT. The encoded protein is CASTYSRNNSPLHF.

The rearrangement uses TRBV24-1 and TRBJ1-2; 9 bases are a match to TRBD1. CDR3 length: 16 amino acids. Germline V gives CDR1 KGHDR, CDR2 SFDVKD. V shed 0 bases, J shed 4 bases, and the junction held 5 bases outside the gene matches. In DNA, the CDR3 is TGTGCCACCAGTGATTTGGGAGGACAGGGGACCTATGGCTACACCTTC. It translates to CATSDLGGQGTYGYTF.

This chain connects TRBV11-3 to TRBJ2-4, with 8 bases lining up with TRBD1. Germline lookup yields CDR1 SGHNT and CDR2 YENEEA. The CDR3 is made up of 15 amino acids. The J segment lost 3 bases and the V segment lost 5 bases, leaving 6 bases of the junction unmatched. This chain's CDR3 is CASSPGQGSKNIQYF. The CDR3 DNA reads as TGTGCCAGCAGCCCAGGACAGGGAAGCAAAAACATTCAGTACTTC.

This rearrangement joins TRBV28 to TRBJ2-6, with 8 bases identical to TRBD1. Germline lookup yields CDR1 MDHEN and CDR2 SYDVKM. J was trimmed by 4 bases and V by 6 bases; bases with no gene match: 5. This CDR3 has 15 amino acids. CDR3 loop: CASSLQGAGANVLTF. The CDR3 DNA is TGTGCCAGCAGCCTGCAGGGGGCAGGGGCCAACGTCCTGACTTTC.

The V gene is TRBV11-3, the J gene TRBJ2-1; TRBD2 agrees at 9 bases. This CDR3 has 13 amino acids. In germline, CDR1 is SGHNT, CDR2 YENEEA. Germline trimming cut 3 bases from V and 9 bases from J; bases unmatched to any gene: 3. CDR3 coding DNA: TGTGCCAGCAGCTTCCTAGCGGGACGTGAGCAGTTCTTC. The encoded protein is CASSFLAGREQFF.

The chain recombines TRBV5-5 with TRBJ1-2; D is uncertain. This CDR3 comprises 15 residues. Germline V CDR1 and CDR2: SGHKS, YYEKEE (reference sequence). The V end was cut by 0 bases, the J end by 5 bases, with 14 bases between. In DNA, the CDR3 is TGTGCCAGCAGCTTGGCATCGGCCGGGGAGTATGGCTACACCTTC. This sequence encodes CASSLASAGEYGYTF. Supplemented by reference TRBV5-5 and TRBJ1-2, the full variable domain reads DAGVTQSPTHLIKTRGQQVTLRCSPISGHKSVSWYQQVLGQGPQFIFQYYEKEERGRGNFPDRFSARQFPNYSSELNVNALLLGDSALYLCASSLASAGEYGYTFGSGTRLTVV.

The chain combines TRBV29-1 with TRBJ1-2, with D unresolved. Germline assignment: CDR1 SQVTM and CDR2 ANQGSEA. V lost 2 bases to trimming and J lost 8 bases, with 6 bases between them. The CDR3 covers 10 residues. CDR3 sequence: CSVELAGYTF. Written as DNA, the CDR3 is TGCAGCGTTGAATTAGCCGGCTACACCTTC. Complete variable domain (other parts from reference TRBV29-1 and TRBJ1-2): SAVISQKPSRDICQRGTSLTIQCQVDSQVTMMFWYRQQPGQSLTLIATANQGSEATYESGFVIDKFPISRPNLTFSTLTVSNMSPEDSSIYLCSVELAGYTFGSGTRLTVV.

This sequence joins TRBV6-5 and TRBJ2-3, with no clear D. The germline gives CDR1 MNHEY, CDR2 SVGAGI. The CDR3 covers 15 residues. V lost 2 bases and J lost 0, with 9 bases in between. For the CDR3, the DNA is TGTGCCAGCAGTTACCCAATGACTAGCACAGATACGCAGTATTTT. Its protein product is CASSYPMTSTDTQYF.

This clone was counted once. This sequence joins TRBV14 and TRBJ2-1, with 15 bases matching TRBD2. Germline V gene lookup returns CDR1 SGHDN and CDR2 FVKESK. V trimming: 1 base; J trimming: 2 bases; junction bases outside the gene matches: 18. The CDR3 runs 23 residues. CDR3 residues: CASSQGAVPGTSGRLGAYNEQFF. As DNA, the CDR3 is TGTGCCAGCAGCCAAGGAGCGGTACCTGGGACTAGCGGGAGGTTGGGGGCCTACAATGAGCAGTTCTTC. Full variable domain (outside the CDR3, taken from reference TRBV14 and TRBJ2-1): EAGVTQFPSHSVIEKGQTVTLRCDPISGHDNLYWYRRVMGKEIKFLLHFVKESKQDESGMPNNRFLAERTGGTYSTLKVQPAELEDSGVYFCASSQGAVPGTSGRLGAYNEQFFGPGTRLTVL.

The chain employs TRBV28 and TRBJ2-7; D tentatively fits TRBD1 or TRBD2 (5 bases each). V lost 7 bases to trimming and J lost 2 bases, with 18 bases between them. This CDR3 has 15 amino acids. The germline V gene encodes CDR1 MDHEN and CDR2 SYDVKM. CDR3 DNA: TGTGCCAGCACCCACTGGCGAGGGGAAACCTACGAGCAGTACTTC. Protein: CASTHWRGETYEQYF.